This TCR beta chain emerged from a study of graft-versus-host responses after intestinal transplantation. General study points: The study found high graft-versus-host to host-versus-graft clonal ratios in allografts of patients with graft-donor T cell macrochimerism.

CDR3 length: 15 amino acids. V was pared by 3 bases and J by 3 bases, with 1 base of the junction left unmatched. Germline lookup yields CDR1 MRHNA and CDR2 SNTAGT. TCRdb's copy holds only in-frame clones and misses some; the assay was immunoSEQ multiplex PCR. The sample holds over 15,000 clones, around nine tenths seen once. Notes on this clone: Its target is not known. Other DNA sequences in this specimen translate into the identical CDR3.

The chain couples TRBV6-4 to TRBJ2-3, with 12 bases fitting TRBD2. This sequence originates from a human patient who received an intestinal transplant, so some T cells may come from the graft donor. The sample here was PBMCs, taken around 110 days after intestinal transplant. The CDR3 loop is CASSEGTSGTDTQYF. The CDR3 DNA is TGTGCCAGCAGTGAGGGGACTAGCGGGACAGATACGCAGTATTTT.